The entry below describes one TCR beta chain. Its target is unknown. The data are from a study of cytomegalovirus exposure and HLA in healthy donors. General study findings and limits: The study assumed roughly uniform donor sequencing depth for presence/absence analyses. Rates of TCR association differed by HLA locus in a later analysis, with DRB1 highest and HLA-C lowest.

PCR primers comprised 60 Vbeta and 13 Jbeta primers. Assay used: immunoSEQ multiplex PCR; TCRdb lists only in-frame clones, some missing. Here the sample spans around 160,000 clones, just over 75% being singletons. The V gene's germline CDR1 is LGHNA and CDR2 YNFKEQ. With 1 base clipped from V and 3 bases from J, the junction kept 8 bases outside the gene matches. The CDR3 runs 16 residues. This chain uses TRBV4-2 with TRBJ2-7; TRBD2 agrees at 8 bases. The receptor was isolated from a woman aged 40 to 50 in good health and CMV-seronegative. Sequenced sample: PBMCs. The CDR3 region has the DNA TGTGCCAGCAGCCAAGTAGCAGCGGGAGAAGACTACGAGCAGTACTTC. Translation: CASSQVAAGEDYEQYF.